The T cell receptor (beta chain) under discussion was sequenced for a study of blood T cell repertoires in COVID-19. Study as a whole: The samples span acute and convalescent COVID-19 from the United States, Italy and Spain. The cDNA or gDNA used as material had been derived from T cells, B-cell-depleted T cells, or PBMCs.

This CDR3 contains 13 residues. Looked up from germline, CDR1 is SGHDT and CDR2 is YYEEEE. Trimming removed 5 bases from V and 5 bases from J; junction bases left unmatched: 5. The authors' processing: Estimates of nucleated cell counts were drawn from the amplification of reference gene primers. This table comes from immunoSEQ multiplex PCR, and its TCRdb copy is limited to in-frame clones, with some not included. From that table come the V and J calls and clone size; the DNA was used to work out D and trimming. Of roughly 100,000 clones listed, around 84% are singletons. The sequence was collected from a man in his 70s with active or convalescent COVID-19. The sample comprised peripheral blood. The chain joins TRBV5-6 to TRBJ1-2, with 8 positions matching TRBD1. The CDR3, as DNA: TGTGCCAGCAGTTCCCAGGGGGCATATGGCTACACCTTC. Protein product: CASSSQGAYGYTF.